Below are 9 T cell receptor beta chains sequenced from a single sample in a study of cytomegalovirus exposure and HLA in healthy donors. 13 Jbeta primers and 60 Vbeta primers were used for the PCR. Profiled with immunoSEQ multiplex PCR; TCRdb holds only in-frame clones, not every one. The table lists approximately 190,000 clones, around 90% of them singletons, with 1% to 1.4% in the top ten. The source material was PBMCs. Receptor source: a boy aged 2 to 10 in good health and CMV-seronegative.

This rearrangement joins TRBV27 to TRBJ2-7; 7 nucleotides match TRBD2. Trimming cost V 6 bases and J 6 bases; bases outside gene matches: 8. The CDR3 is made up of 13 amino acids. The germline V gene has CDR1 MNHEY and CDR2 SMNVEV (reference sequence). For the CDR3, the DNA is TGTGCCAGCAGCGGACTAGGATCTCCCGAGCAGTACTTC. It is translated as CASSGLGSPEQYF.

Note on this clone: Other DNA sequences in this sample translate to the same CDR3. This rearrangement joins TRBV28 to TRBJ1-2; D is perhaps TRBD1 (5 bases). Trimming left V 2 bases short and J 8 bases short, with 12 bases between. This CDR3 is 13 amino acids long. CDR1 is MDHEN and CDR2 is SYDVKM in the germline V gene. The CDR3 region is CASSLGGGNGYTF. CDR3 DNA: TGTGCCAGCAGTTTAGGGGGAGGAAACGGCTACACCTTC.

The CDR3 region has the DNA TGTGCCAGCAGCCTAGGAGGGGTTTATGGCTACACCTTC. Residues: CASSLGGVYGYTF. This rearrangement joins TRBV14 to TRBJ1-2; D might be TRBD1 (5 bases). This CDR3 contains 13 residues. Trimming pared 4 bases from V and 5 bases from J, leaving 11 bases between. Germline V lookup: CDR1 SGHDN, CDR2 FVKESK.

This clone was recorded a few times. This chain joins TRBV29-1 and TRBJ1-5, with D unclear. V gave up 4 bases and J gave up 5 bases, with 12 bases separating them. The CDR3 is made up of 13 amino acids. Germline CDR1 and CDR2: SQVTM and ANQGSEA. The CDR3 protein is CSVARGPDQPQHF. CDR3 bases: TGCAGCGTTGCTAGAGGGCCAGATCAGCCCCAGCATTTT. Full variable domain (missing parts from reference TRBV29-1 and TRBJ1-5): SAVISQKPSRDICQRGTSLTIQCQVDSQVTMMFWYRQQPGQSLTLIATANQGSEATYESGFVIDKFPISRPNLTFSTLTVSNMSPEDSSIYLCSVARGPDQPQHFGDGTRLSIL.

This rearrangement joins TRBV25-1 to TRBJ2-7; D possibly corresponds to TRBD2 (5 bases). The CDR3 runs to 12 residues. Trimming shortened V by 2 bases and J by 9 bases, and 11 bases separated the two germline ends. Germline V lookup: CDR1 MGHDK, CDR2 SYGVNS. This CDR3 reads CASSENGVGQYF. The DNA for the CDR3 is TGTGCCAGCAGTGAAAACGGGGTTGGGCAGTACTTC.

The CDR3 protein is CASIAGASYEQYF. Here the CDR3 DNA reads TGTGCCAGCATTGCAGGGGCATCCTACGAGCAGTACTTC. The chain employs TRBV6-1 and TRBJ2-7; a possible D gene is TRBD1 (6 bases). The CDR3 sequence is 13 residues long. Germline-derived CDR1 and CDR2 are MNHNS and SASEGT. V was cut by 7 bases and J by 1 base, with 11 bases left in between.

The chain carries TRBV5-4 and TRBJ2-1, with TRBD2 matching over 8 bases. Per the germline V gene, CDR1 is SGHNT and CDR2 is YYREEE (reference sequence). The CDR3 spans 18 residues. The ends lost 4 bases at V and 6 bases at J; junction bases unmatched: 18. CDR3 sequence reads: CASSRSAGVSTIGNEQFF. CDR3 coding DNA: TGTGCCAGCAGCCGTTCAGCGGGAGTTTCCACAATCGGCAATGAGCAGTTCTTC.

The rearrangement uses TRBV27 and TRBJ2-1; 7 positions match TRBD2. The V and J ends lost 5 bases and 7 bases, in that order; junction bases with no gene match: 14. CDR1 and CDR2 from the germline V gene are MNHEY and SMNVEV (reference sequence). This CDR3 is built from 16 residues. CDR3 region: CASSGLGGGPGNEQFF. CDR3 DNA: TGTGCCAGCAGTGGTTTGGGGGGAGGGCCAGGGAATGAGCAGTTCTTC.

The chain carries TRBV7-9 and TRBJ2-1; D not resolved. V was shortened by 2 bases and J by 6 bases, with 23 bases between the two germline ends. The V gene's germline CDR1 is SEHNR and CDR2 FQNEAQ (reference sequence). The CDR3 has 18 residues. The CDR3 bases are TGTGCCAGCAGCTTATTCCGGATTCAATTCCTAGTGGCCAATGAGCAGTTCTTC. Protein product: CASSLFRIQFLVANEQFF.